This TCR beta chain came from a study of Ad26.COV2.S vaccination and SARS-CoV-2 variants. Across the whole study: Into the muscle, Ad26.COV2.S was dosed once or twice, 56 days apart.

In regard to this clone: Its antigen is undetermined.

Using immunoSEQ multiplex PCR, the repertoire was profiled, and TCRdb retains in-frame clones only, with some absent. The table has fewer than 400,000 clones, about 89% seen once. Germline CDR1 is KGHSH and CDR2 is LQKENI. This CDR3 is built from 15 residues. The V end was cut by 4 bases, the J end by 4 bases, with 16 bases between. Treatment specified: around 19 received Ad26.COV2.S at low or high dose, single or two shots; about five received placebo; per-sample allocation not given. Sampling happened 63 days after the first vaccine or placebo injection. General study results and limits: Those who received the vaccine showed greater spike-specific TCR breadth than those given placebo.

Sequences were derived from peripheral blood, sampled in a trial of Ad26.COV2.S vaccine versus placebo. The rearrangement joins TRBV18 to TRBJ1-1; the D gene is possibly TRBD1 (5 bases). This receptor was taken from a person between 18 and 65 years old who received the Ad26.COV2.S COVID-19 vaccine or a placebo. The CDR3 DNA reads as TGTGCCAGCTCACGGGGCGGGGCCCTGAGCACTGAAGCTTTCTTT. As protein: CASSRGGALSTEAFF.